The 22 T cell receptor beta chains listed next were all sequenced from one sample in a study of radiation and T cells in renal cell carcinoma. Time point reported: blood 2 weeks post-SBRT. Treatment indicated: 15 Gy SBRT to primary tumor, nephrectomy 4 weeks later. TCRdb keeps only in-frame clones here, not all; method: immunoSEQ multiplex PCR. The table has some 72,000 clones, 82% seen once. This sample comprised blood, obtained from a patient whose treatment included radiotherapy and nephrectomy. These receptors originate from a man in his sixties with renal cell carcinoma.

The J gene is TRBJ2-1, the V gene TRBV29-1; the D gene is possibly TRBD2 (6 bases). Trimming took off 7 bases at V and 6 bases at J, with 25 bases between the two ends. Per the germline V gene, CDR1 is SQVTM and CDR2 is ANQGSEA. The CDR3 is 16 residues long. In DNA form, the CDR3 reads TGCAGCGGTCTGTATCTGGGACTCCCGCCCCTCAATGAGCAGTTCTTC. As protein: CSGLYLGLPPLNEQFF.

The chain combines TRBV10-1 with TRBJ2-1; no reliable D call. This CDR3 has 14 residues. CDR1 and CDR2 (germline): WNHNN, SYGVQD (reference sequence). The V and J ends lost 6 bases and 1 base respectively, with 10 bases between them. In DNA, the CDR3 is TGCGCCAGCAGGAAGGACGTTTCCTACAATGAGCAGTTCTTC. The encoded protein is CASRKDVSYNEQFF.

This chain connects TRBV30 to TRBJ1-1, with a weak D call TRBD1 (6 bases). In germline, CDR1 is GTSNPN, CDR2 SVGIG (reference sequence). This CDR3 comprises 15 residues. V lost 1 base and J lost 1, with 13 bases in between. The CDR3 DNA follows: TGTGCCTGGAGTGACCCCACCAGGGGGAACACTGAAGCTTTCTTT. Translation gives CAWSDPTRGNTEAFF. The variable domain in full, with the rest retrieved from reference TRBV30 and TRBJ1-1, is SQTIHQWPATLVQPVGSPLSLECTVEGTSNPNLYWYRQAAGRGLQLLFYSVGIGQISSEVPQNLSASRPQDRQFILSSKKLLLSDSGFYLCAWSDPTRGNTEAFFGQGTRLTVV.

This sequence joins TRBV27 and TRBJ2-1; D perhaps matches TRBD2 (6 bases). This CDR3 region has 16 residues. Germline V lookup: CDR1 MNHEY, CDR2 SMNVEV (reference sequence). Trimming stripped 6 bases from V and 0 bases from J, with 15 bases between. The CDR3 region is CASRGSSGVSYNEQFF. In DNA form, the CDR3 reads TGTGCCAGCAGGGGATCGTCGGGGGTCTCCTACAATGAGCAGTTCTTC.

This rearrangement joins TRBV11-3 to TRBJ2-6; D not certain. Germline V gives CDR1 SGHNT, CDR2 YENEEA. The CDR3 is 15 residues long. The V gene lost 5 bases and the J gene lost 0 bases, with 8 bases spanning the gap. The CDR3 DNA follows: TGTGCCAGCAGCCTGACTGTCTCTGGGGCCAACGTCCTGACTTTC. Encoded protein: CASSLTVSGANVLTF.

This clone has only a few counts. The chain joins TRBV7-6 to TRBJ1-1, with D perhaps TRBD1 (6 bases). Trimming pared 1 base from V and 5 bases from J, leaving 17 bases between. The CDR3 runs to 16 residues. The V gene's germline CDR1 is SGHVS and CDR2 FNYEAQ. The CDR3 nucleotides read TGTGCCAGCAGCTTAGGGTCATGGACAGCTAATACTGAAGCTTTCTTT. It codes for CASSLGSWTANTEAFF.

The chain has TRBV20-1 and TRBJ2-5; the D is unclear. CDR3 length: 11 residues. Germline CDR1 and CDR2: DFQATT and SNEGSKA (reference sequence). V shed 6 bases and J shed 0 bases, with 5 bases lying between them. Here the CDR3 reads CSAQDQETQYF. CDR3 DNA sequence: TGCAGTGCCCAGGACCAAGAGACCCAGTACTTC.

The CDR3 DNA is TGTGCCAGTAGTATTCGGACAGGGAGGGCCAGGGAGACCCAGTACTTC. This sequence encodes CASSIRTGRARETQYF. The rearrangement links TRBV19 to TRBJ2-5; D possibly corresponds to TRBD1 (8 bases). With 3 bases removed from V and 5 bases from J, the gap between germline ends came to 19 bases. This CDR3 contains 16 residues. Germline lookup yields CDR1 LNHDA and CDR2 SQIVND (reference sequence). Drawing the rest from reference TRBV19 and TRBJ2-5, the complete variable domain is DGGITQSPKYLFRKEGQNVTLSCEQNLNHDAMYWYRQDPGQGLRLIYYSQIVNDFQKGDIAEGYSVSREKKESFPLTVTSAQKNPTAFYLCASSIRTGRARETQYFGPGTRLLVL.

The chain recombines TRBV5-8 with TRBJ2-6; TRBD1 might be the D (6 bases). V was trimmed by 2 bases and J by 1 base, leaving 16 bases between them. CDR3 length: 18 amino acids. Germline CDR1 is SGHTS and CDR2 is YDEGEE. CDR3 sequence: CASSFLPYRVSGANVLTF. The CDR3, as DNA: TGTGCCAGCAGCTTCCTCCCATACAGGGTATCTGGGGCCAACGTCCTGACTTTC.

This sequence joins TRBV5-1 and TRBJ2-3; D call uncertain. Germline lookup yields CDR1 SGHRS and CDR2 YFSETQ. V gave up 2 bases and J gave up 6 bases, with 10 bases separating them. This CDR3 is 13 amino acids long. CDR3 sequence reads: CASSFELGDTQYF. For the CDR3, the DNA is TGCGCCAGCAGCTTCGAGTTGGGCGATACGCAGTATTTT.

The chain employs TRBV30 and TRBJ2-5; a weak D match, TRBD1 (5 bases). V lost 0 bases, J lost 10 bases, and 15 bases lay in between. Germline CDR1 and CDR2: GTSNPN and SVGIG (reference sequence). The CDR3 is 13 residues long. CDR3 loop: CAWSVRQSSDQYF. The CDR3 DNA reads TGTGCCTGGAGTGTAAGACAGTCTAGTGACCAGTACTTC.

The J gene is TRBJ2-5, the V gene TRBV6-5; 7 bases are shared with TRBD1. Gene TRBJ2-7 matches the end of the DNA better, so the J call may be wrong. The germline V gene has CDR1 MNHEY and CDR2 SVGAGI. The CDR3 has 14 amino acids. The CDR3 DNA follows: TGTGCCAGCAGCCGACAGGGAATTTCCTACGAGCAGTACTTC. It codes for CASSRQGISYEQYF.

J is TRBJ2-2 and V is TRBV9; 8 nucleotides match TRBD2. Germline lookup yields CDR1 SGDLS and CDR2 YYNGEE. V shed 6 bases and J 0 bases; nucleotides not matched to a gene: 4. The CDR3 runs 15 residues. The CDR3 coding sequence is TGTGCCAGCAACCCGGGGGGGGCGAACACCGGGGAGCTGTTTTTT. Protein: CASNPGGANTGELFF.

In DNA, the CDR3 is TGTGCCAGCAGTTCTCGAAGACAGGGGGCCTTTGAAGCTTTCTTT. The encoded protein is CASSSRRQGAFEAFF. The chain recombines TRBV28 with TRBJ1-1; 10 nucleotides match TRBD1. V shed 4 bases, J shed 7 bases, and the junction held 9 bases outside the gene matches. The CDR3 loop spans 15 amino acids. Germline V lookup: CDR1 MDHEN, CDR2 SYDVKM.

V is TRBV18 and J is TRBJ2-1, with TRBD1 matching over 9 bases. Germline CDR1 is KGHSH and CDR2 is LQKENI. The CDR3 length is 14 residues. The CDR3 reads CQSRRDREGNEQFF. The CDR3 nucleotides read TGTCAGAGCCGCCGGGACAGGGAGGGCAATGAGCAGTTCTTC. The full variable domain, in which reference TRBV18 and TRBJ2-1 provide the parts outside the CDR3, is NAGVMQNPRHLVRRRGQEARLRCSPMKGHSHVYWYRQLPEEGLKFMVYLQKENIIDESGMPKERFSAEFPKEGPSILRIQQVVRGDSAAYFCQSRRDREGNEQFFGPGTRLTVL.

The chain is built from TRBV4-1 and TRBJ2-1, with 7 bases lining up with TRBD1. CDR3 length: 15 amino acids. Germline CDR1 and CDR2: MGHRA and YSYEKL. V dropped 0 bases and J dropped 3; count of bases not matched to a gene: 2. The CDR3 bases are TGCGCCAGCAGCCAAGATGGGGACAGCTACAATGAGCAGTTCTTC. The encoded protein is CASSQDGDSYNEQFF.

The chain couples TRBV6-5 to TRBJ2-5, with TRBD2 matching over 8 bases. This CDR3 region has 14 residues. The ends lost 4 bases at V and 3 bases at J; junction bases unmatched: 4. Germline CDR1 and CDR2: MNHEY and SVGAGI. This CDR3 is CASSWGLVKETQYF. The CDR3, as DNA: TGTGCCAGCAGTTGGGGACTAGTCAAAGAGACCCAGTACTTC.

This chain uses TRBV2 with TRBJ2-3; either TRBD1 or TRBD2 may supply D (5 bases each). Trimming removed 3 bases from V and 7 bases from J, with 11 bases in between. Germline V CDR1 and CDR2: SNHLY, FYNNEI. CDR3 length: 13 amino acids. The CDR3 sequence is CASSDWGLNTQYF. Here the CDR3 DNA reads TGTGCCAGCAGTGATTGGGGGTTGAATACGCAGTATTTT.

Concerning this clone itself: This same CDR3 is encoded by further DNA sequences in the sample. The CDR3 DNA is TGTGCCAGCTCACCGGGGACAGCCAACTATGGCTACACCTTC. Its protein product is CASSPGTANYGYTF. The J gene is TRBJ1-2, the V gene TRBV18; 7 nucleotides align to TRBD1. Germline V gene lookup returns CDR1 KGHSH and CDR2 LQKENI. The CDR3 runs 14 residues. J gave up 2 bases and V 3 bases, and 3 bases lay outside the gene matches.

The V gene is TRBV30, the J gene TRBJ1-1, with 8 positions matching TRBD1. Per germline, CDR1 GTSNPN and CDR2 SVGIG (reference sequence). CDR3 length: 15 residues. Losses at the gene ends were 4 bases for V and 2 bases for J; bases not matched to a gene: 9. The CDR3 sequence is CAWNPPGTGNTEAFF. CDR3 DNA sequence: TGTGCCTGGAACCCCCCCGGGACAGGAAACACTGAAGCTTTCTTT.

The chain employs TRBV19 and TRBJ2-5; TRBD2 is a possible D gene (7 bases). Trimming removed 3 bases from V and 2 bases from J, with 13 bases in between. Germline loops: CDR1 LNHDA, CDR2 SQIVND (reference sequence). This CDR3 is built from 15 residues. The CDR3, as DNA: TGTGCCAGTAGTATTCCGGGGAGGGGGCAAGAGACCCAGTACTTC. Translation: CASSIPGRGQETQYF.

CDR3 loop: CASSTRTGVVGLGNQPQHF. The CDR3 DNA reads as TGTGCCAGTAGTACCAGGACAGGAGTCGTGGGCTTGGGCAATCAGCCCCAGCATTTT. The chain recombines TRBV19 with TRBJ1-5, with TRBD1 matching over 7 bases. The CDR3 contains 19 residues. CDR1 is LNHDA and CDR2 is SQIVND in the germline V gene (reference sequence). The J segment lost 2 bases and the V segment lost 4 bases, leaving 17 bases of the junction unmatched.